The present TCR beta chain was sequenced within a study of T-cell reconstitution after alpha-beta-depleted transplantation in children. This clonotype was seen repeatedly, ten times or more. Its specificity is not known. Unique molecular identifiers were used to barcode this TCRbeta library. TCRdb re-called the PCR reads through MiXCR, storing one row per CDR3 protein. Here the sample spans around 600,000 distinct CDR3 sequences, 20% to 25% being singletons. Study-wide results and limits: One year after transplant, T-cell counts and diversity came mostly from newly produced T cells. Several hundred expanded graft clones reportedly were the source of alpha-beta T cells about two months after transplant. The study traced high day-60 TCRbeta diversity in some patients to surviving recipient T cells and thymic progenitors.

CDR1 is SGHVS, CDR2 FQNEAQ, per germline. V lost 4 bases, J lost 0 bases, and 4 bases stayed unmatched. The CDR3 has 16 amino acids. Sample: PBMCs, mostly from graft donor cells, taken 360 days after TCRalphabeta/CD19-depleted stem cell transplant. The sequence came from a boy less than two years old who had a stem cell transplant for acute myeloid leukemia, so the T cells may come from the graft donor. The chain is built from TRBV7-8 and TRBJ2-2; 8 bases agree with TRBD1. CDR3 loop: CASSSQGAANTGELFF. The CDR3 nucleotides read TGTGCCAGCAGCTCTCAGGGGGCAGCGAACACCGGGGAGCTGTTTTTT.